This T cell receptor (beta chain) originates from a study of blood T cells in healthy people across ages. For the second PCR, which ran for about 6 to 11 cycles, a sample-barcoded 5' primer and a J-beta primer mix were used. A single record per CDR3 protein comes from TCRdb applying MiXCR to the 5' RACE reads. The data hold about a million distinct CDR3 sequences, with 35% to 40% observed a single time. CDR1 is ENHRY and CDR2 is SYGVKD in the germline V gene. V shed 6 bases and J 4 bases; nucleotides not matched to a gene: 6. This CDR3 is 14 amino acids long. This clonotype was seen more than once but under ten times.

The chain employs TRBV10-3 and TRBJ1-1; the match to TRBD1 covers 9 bases. Sample: blood. This TCR was recovered from a man aged 18 to 30 in good health. CDR3 nucleotides: TGTGCCATCAGGGAACAGGGGGCAACCACTGAAGCTTTCTTT. This gives the protein CAIREQGATTEAFF.